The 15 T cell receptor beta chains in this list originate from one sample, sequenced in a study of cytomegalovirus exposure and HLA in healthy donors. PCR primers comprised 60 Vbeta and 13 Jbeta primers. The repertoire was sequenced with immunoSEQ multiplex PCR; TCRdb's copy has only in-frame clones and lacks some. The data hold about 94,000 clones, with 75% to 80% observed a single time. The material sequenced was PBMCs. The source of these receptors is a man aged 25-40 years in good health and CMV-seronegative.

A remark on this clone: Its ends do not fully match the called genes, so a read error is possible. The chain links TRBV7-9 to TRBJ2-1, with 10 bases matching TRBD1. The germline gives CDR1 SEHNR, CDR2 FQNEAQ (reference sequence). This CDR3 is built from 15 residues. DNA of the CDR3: TGTTCCAGCAGCTTACCCGCGGGACAGGGGACAACGCAGTTCTTC. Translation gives CSSSLPAGQGTTQFF.

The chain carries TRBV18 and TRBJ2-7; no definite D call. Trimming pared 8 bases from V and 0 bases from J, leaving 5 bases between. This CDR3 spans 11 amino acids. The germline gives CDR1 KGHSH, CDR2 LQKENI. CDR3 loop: CASTSSYEQYF. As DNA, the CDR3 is TGTGCCAGCACATCCTCCTACGAGCAGTACTTC.

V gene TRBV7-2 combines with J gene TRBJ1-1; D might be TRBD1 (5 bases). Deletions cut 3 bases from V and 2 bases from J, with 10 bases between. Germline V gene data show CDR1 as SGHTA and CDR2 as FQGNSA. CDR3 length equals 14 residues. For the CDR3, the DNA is TGTGCCAGCAGCTTTGCCGGGGGTAACACTGAAGCTTTCTTT. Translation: CASSFAGGNTEAFF.

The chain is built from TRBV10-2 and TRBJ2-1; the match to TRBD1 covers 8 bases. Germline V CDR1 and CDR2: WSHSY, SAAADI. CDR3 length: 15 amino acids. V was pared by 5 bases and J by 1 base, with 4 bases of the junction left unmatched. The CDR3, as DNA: TGCGCCAGCAGTCAGAGACAGGGGTCCTACAATGAGCAGTTCTTC. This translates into CASSQRQGSYNEQFF.

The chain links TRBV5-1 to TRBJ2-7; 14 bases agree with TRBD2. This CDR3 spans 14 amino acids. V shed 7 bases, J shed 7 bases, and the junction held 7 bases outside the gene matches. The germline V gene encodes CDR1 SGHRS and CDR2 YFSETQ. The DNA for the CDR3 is TGCGCCAGCTCACGACTAGCGGGAGGGATTGAGCAGTACTTC. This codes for CASSRLAGGIEQYF. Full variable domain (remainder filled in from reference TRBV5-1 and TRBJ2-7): KAGVTQTPRYLIKTRGQQVTLSCSPISGHRSVSWYQQTPGQGLQFLFEYFSETQRNKGNFPGRFSGRQFSNSRSEMNVSTLELGDSALYLCASSRLAGGIEQYFGPGTRLTVT.

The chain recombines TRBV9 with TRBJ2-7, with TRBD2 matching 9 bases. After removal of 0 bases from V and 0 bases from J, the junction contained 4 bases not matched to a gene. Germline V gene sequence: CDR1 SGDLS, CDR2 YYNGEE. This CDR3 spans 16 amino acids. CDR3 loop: CASSVGLAESSYEQYF. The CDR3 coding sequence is TGTGCCAGCAGCGTAGGACTAGCGGAAAGCTCCTACGAGCAGTACTTC. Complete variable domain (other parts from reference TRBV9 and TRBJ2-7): DSGVTQTPKHLITATGQRVTLRCSPRSGDLSVYWYQQSLDQGLQFLIQYYNGEERAKGNILERFSAQQFPDLHSELNLSSLELGDSALYFCASSVGLAESSYEQYFGPGTRLTVT.

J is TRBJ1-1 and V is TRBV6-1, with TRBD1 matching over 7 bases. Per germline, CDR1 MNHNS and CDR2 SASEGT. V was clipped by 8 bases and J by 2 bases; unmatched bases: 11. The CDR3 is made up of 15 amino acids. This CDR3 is CASGDTGTANTEAFF. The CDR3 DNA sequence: TGTGCCAGCGGAGACACCGGGACAGCCAACACTGAAGCTTTCTTT.

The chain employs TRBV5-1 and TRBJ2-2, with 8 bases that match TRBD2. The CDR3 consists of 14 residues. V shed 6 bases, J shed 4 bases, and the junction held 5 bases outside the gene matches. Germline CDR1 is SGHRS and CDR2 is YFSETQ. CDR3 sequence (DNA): TGCGCCAGCACCACGGGACTAGGCACCGGGGAGCTGTTTTTT. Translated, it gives CASTTGLGTGELFF. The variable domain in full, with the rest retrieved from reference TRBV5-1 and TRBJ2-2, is KAGVTQTPRYLIKTRGQQVTLSCSPISGHRSVSWYQQTPGQGLQFLFEYFSETQRNKGNFPGRFSGRQFSNSRSEMNVSTLELGDSALYLCASTTGLGTGELFFGEGSRLTVL.

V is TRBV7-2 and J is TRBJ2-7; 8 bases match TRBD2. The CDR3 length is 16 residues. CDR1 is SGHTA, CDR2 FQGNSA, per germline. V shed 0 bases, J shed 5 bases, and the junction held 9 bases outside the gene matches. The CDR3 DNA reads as TGTGCCAGCAGCTTAGCGCCGGGGGGGGCCCCGGACGAGCAGTACTTC. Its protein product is CASSLAPGGAPDEQYF.

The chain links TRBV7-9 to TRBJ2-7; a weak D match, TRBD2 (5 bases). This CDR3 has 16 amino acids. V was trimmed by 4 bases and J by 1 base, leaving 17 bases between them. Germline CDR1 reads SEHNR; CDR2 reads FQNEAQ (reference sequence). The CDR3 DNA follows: TGTGCCAGCAGCTCCGCAGAGAGCGGACCATCCTACGAGCAGTACTTC. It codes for CASSSAESGPSYEQYF.

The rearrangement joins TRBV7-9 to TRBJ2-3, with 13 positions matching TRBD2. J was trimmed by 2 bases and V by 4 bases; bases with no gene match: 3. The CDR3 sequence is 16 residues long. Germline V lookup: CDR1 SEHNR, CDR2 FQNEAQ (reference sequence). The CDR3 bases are TGTGCCAGCAGCTCGGGACTAGCGGGGTTCACAGATACGCAGTATTTT. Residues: CASSSGLAGFTDTQYF. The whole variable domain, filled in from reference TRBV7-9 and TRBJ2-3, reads DTGVSQNPRHKITKRGQNVTFRCDPISEHNRLYWYRQTLGQGPEFLTYFQNEAQLEKSRLLSDRFSAERPKGSFSTLEIQRTEQGDSAMYLCASSSGLAGFTDTQYFGPGTRLTVL.

In DNA form, the CDR3 reads TGTGCCAGCAGTACCGACAGCTCGAACACCGGGGAGCTGTTTTTT. It yields the protein CASSTDSSNTGELFF. The genes are TRBV6-1 and TRBJ2-2; tentative D call: TRBD1 (5 bases). The CDR3 sequence is 15 residues long. V lost 5 bases to trimming and J lost 0 bases, with 10 bases between them. Per the germline V gene, CDR1 is MNHNS and CDR2 is SASEGT.

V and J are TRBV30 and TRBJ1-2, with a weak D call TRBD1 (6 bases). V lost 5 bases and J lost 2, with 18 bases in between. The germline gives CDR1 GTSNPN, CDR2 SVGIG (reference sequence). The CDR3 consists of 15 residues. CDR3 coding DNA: TGTGCCTGGGACCTAGGGGGGGGTAGGAACTATGGCTACACCTTC. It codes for CAWDLGGGRNYGYTF.

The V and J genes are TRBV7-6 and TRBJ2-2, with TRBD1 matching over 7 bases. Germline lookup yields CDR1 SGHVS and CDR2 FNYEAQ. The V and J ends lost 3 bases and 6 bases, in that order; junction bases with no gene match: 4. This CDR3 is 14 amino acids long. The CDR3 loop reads CASSLRQGAGELFF. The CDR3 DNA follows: TGTGCCAGCAGCTTGCGGCAGGGGGCCGGGGAGCTGTTTTTT.

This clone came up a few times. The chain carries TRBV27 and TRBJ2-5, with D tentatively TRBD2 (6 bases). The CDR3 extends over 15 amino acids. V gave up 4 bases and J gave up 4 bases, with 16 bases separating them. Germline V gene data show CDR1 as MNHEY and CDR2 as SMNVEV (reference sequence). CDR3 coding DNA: TGTGCCAGCAGTTACCGGGGGTGGGGAGGAGAGACCCAGTACTTC. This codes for CASSYRGWGGETQYF.